This passage covers 10 T cell receptor beta chains from one sample sequenced in a study of shared clonotypes between healthy human individuals. Repertoires were generated with immunoSEQ multiplex PCR, while TCRdb's copy carries only in-frame clones and drops some. The sample holds millions of clones, about 95% seen once. CD45RO-negative, CCR7-selected cells formed the naive CD8 fraction, which excluded terminally differentiated effector memory CD45RA+ cells. Sequencing used naive CD8+ T cells sorted from blood. Receptor source: a man between 18 and 35 years old in good health.

The rearrangement links TRBV6-1 to TRBJ2-7, with TRBD1 matching over 7 bases. Trimming at V came to 10 bases and at J to 0 bases, leaving 3 bases not matched to a gene. Germline V CDR1 and CDR2: MNHNS, SASEGT. The CDR3 loop spans 12 amino acids. The CDR3 coding sequence is TGTGCCACCACAGGGGACTCCTACGAGCAGTACTTC. Translating gives CATTGDSYEQYF.

This sequence joins TRBV4-3 and TRBJ2-7; TRBD1 matches at 7 bases. The germline V gene encodes CDR1 LGHNA and CDR2 YSLEER. V lost 3 bases and J lost 5; bases outside the gene matches: 10. The CDR3 has 15 amino acids. CDR3 protein: CASSQAYRGADEQYF. DNA for the CDR3: TGCGCCAGCAGCCAGGCATACAGGGGAGCGGACGAGCAGTACTTC.

This chain links TRBV10-1 with TRBJ2-5; D possibly corresponds to TRBD1 (6 bases). This CDR3 is 15 amino acids long. Trimming left V 3 bases short and J 1 base short, with 12 bases between. Per the germline V gene, CDR1 is WNHNN and CDR2 is SYGVQD (reference sequence). CDR3 in amino acids: CASSEWDTLQETQYF. For the CDR3, the DNA is TGCGCCAGCAGTGAATGGGACACCCTCCAAGAGACCCAGTACTTC.

The chain couples TRBV7-9 to TRBJ2-7, with 9 bases identical to TRBD2. The CDR3 runs 13 residues. Germline assignment: CDR1 SEHNR and CDR2 FQNEAQ (reference sequence). The V gene end was trimmed by 0 bases and the J gene end by 9 bases; junction bases not matched to a gene: 3. CDR3 sequence reads: CASSLAQREVQYF. The CDR3, as DNA: TGTGCCAGCAGCTTAGCGCAGCGGGAGGTGCAGTACTTC. Full variable domain (remainder filled in from reference TRBV7-9 and TRBJ2-7): DTGVSQNPRHKITKRGQNVTFRCDPISEHNRLYWYRQTLGQGPEFLTYFQNEAQLEKSRLLSDRFSAERPKGSFSTLEIQRTEQGDSAMYLCASSLAQREVQYFGPGTRLTVT.

CDR3 region: CASTGSKVVGETQYF. The DNA of the CDR3 is TGTGCCAGCACCGGGTCAAAGGTTGTAGGGGAGACCCAGTACTTC. J is TRBJ2-5 and V is TRBV7-9; D unclear. The CDR3 consists of 15 residues. CDR1 is SEHNR, CDR2 FQNEAQ, per germline (reference sequence). Trimming removed 7 bases at V and 5 bases at J, with 20 bases between. Together with reference TRBV7-9 and TRBJ2-5, the CDR3 gives the full variable domain: DTGVSQNPRHKITKRGQNVTFRCDPISEHNRLYWYRQTLGQGPEFLTYFQNEAQLEKSRLLSDRFSAERPKGSFSTLEIQRTEQGDSAMYLCASTGSKVVGETQYFGPGTRLLVL.

As to this clone: The same CDR3 arises from other DNA sequences in this sample as well. The chain carries TRBV9 and TRBJ2-5, with D perhaps TRBD2 (5 bases). Trimming took 0 bases from V and 5 from J, leaving 11 bases between them. The CDR3 runs 14 residues. In germline, CDR1 is SGDLS, CDR2 YYNGEE. The chain's CDR3 is CASSVEGGRETQYF. CDR3 DNA: TGTGCCAGCAGCGTAGAAGGAGGTCGGGAGACCCAGTACTTC.

The rearrangement uses TRBV27 and TRBJ2-3; D is possibly TRBD2 (6 bases). Germline CDR1 is MNHEY and CDR2 is SMNVEV (reference sequence). The CDR3 sequence is 14 residues long. Trimming took 3 bases from V and 5 from J, leaving 12 bases between them. CDR3 sequence: CASSFASAGDTQYF. CDR3 sequence (DNA): TGTGCCAGCAGTTTCGCTAGCGCGGGAGATACGCAGTATTTT.

This chain links TRBV9 with TRBJ2-2, with 12 bases matching TRBD2. The CDR3 covers 18 residues. Germline CDR1 reads SGDLS; CDR2 reads YYNGEE. The V gene end was trimmed by 3 bases and the J gene end by 4 bases; junction bases not matched to a gene: 10. The CDR3 reads CASSGSPTSGRITGELFF. The CDR3 DNA reads TGTGCCAGCAGCGGGTCCCCGACTAGCGGGAGAATCACCGGGGAGCTGTTTTTT.

The chain uses TRBV7-9 and TRBJ1-6, with TRBD1 matching over 8 bases. V lost 4 bases to trimming and J lost 10 bases; unmatched junction nucleotides: 9. This CDR3 comprises 15 residues. CDR1 and CDR2 from the germline V gene are SEHNR and FQNEAQ (reference sequence). For the CDR3, the DNA is TGTGCCAGCAGCTCCGACAGGGGATGGAGCTCACCCCTCCACTTT. Translating gives CASSSDRGWSSPLHF. Full variable domain (rest looked up from reference TRBV7-9 and TRBJ1-6): DTGVSQNPRHKITKRGQNVTFRCDPISEHNRLYWYRQTLGQGPEFLTYFQNEAQLEKSRLLSDRFSAERPKGSFSTLEIQRTEQGDSAMYLCASSSDRGWSSPLHFGNGTRLTVT.

Points on this clone: Other DNA variants within this sample encode the same CDR3. The chain uses TRBV5-6 and TRBJ2-7; D remains unclear. V lost 5 bases to trimming and J lost 3 bases, with 9 bases between them. Germline CDR1 is SGHDT and CDR2 is YYEEEE. The CDR3 is 12 amino acids. In nucleotides, the CDR3 is TGTGCCAGCAGTTCGGAGAGCTACGAGCAGTACTTC. Translation gives CASSSESYEQYF.